This section outlines one T cell receptor beta chain sequence together with its context. The antigen remains undetermined. The study ran the assay at deep level. TCRdb keeps only in-frame clones here, not all; method: immunoSEQ multiplex PCR. The sample comprises around 980,000 clones, around 78% of which are singletons, and under 0.8% rests with the top ten. These data belong to a study of shared clonotypes between healthy human individuals. Study-wide results and caveats: Estimated richness values were generally larger in naive subsets than in memory subsets. It was expected that sequencing depth would affect clonotype sharing among donors.

Those who donated were healthy HIV-negative adults, with no recent acute infections or vaccinations reported. CDR3 length equals 17 residues. The junction had 13 bases not matched to a gene; V was cut back by 5 bases and J by 3 bases. Germline V gives CDR1 KGHSH, CDR2 LQKENI. This chain joins TRBV18 and TRBJ1-1; 9 bases align to TRBD1. The sequenced sample was memory CD4+ T cells from PBMCs. The subset denotes: CD45RA-negative fraction. This receptor was identified in a man younger than 30 in good health. Some clones in this sample may be carry-over from other donors' samples. CDR3 region: CASSSIAGTGRDTEAFF. CDR3 nucleotides: TGTGCCAGCTCATCGATTGCCGGGACAGGGCGGGACACTGAAGCTTTCTTT.